This T cell receptor beta chain came from a study of shared clonotypes between healthy human individuals. For this clone: No antigen is known for it.

CDR3 length equals 11 residues. The germline V gene has CDR1 GTSNPN and CDR2 SVGIG (reference sequence). V was cut by 8 bases and J by 6 bases, with 14 bases left in between. Clones were read by immunoSEQ multiplex PCR, and TCRdb kept only the in-frame ones, dropping some. The sample contains under 2,500,000 clones, approximately 96% of which appear only once. A CD45RA-negative memory subset and a CD45RA+ naive subset were separated from the CD4+ cells. Study-wide points: Rarefaction analysis demonstrated incomplete sorted-subset sequencing notwithstanding large depth. Across subsets, estimated richness was generally greater for naive than for memory populations.

The gene calls are TRBV30 and TRBJ2-7; D call uncertain. Material for sequencing was naive CD4+ T cells sorted from blood. The subset denotes: CD45RA+ positively selected. This clonotype was obtained from a man aged 18 to 29 in good health. The CDR3 sequence is CAQKVALEQYF. CDR3 DNA sequence: TGTGCCCAGAAGGTGGCCCTCGAGCAGTACTTC.